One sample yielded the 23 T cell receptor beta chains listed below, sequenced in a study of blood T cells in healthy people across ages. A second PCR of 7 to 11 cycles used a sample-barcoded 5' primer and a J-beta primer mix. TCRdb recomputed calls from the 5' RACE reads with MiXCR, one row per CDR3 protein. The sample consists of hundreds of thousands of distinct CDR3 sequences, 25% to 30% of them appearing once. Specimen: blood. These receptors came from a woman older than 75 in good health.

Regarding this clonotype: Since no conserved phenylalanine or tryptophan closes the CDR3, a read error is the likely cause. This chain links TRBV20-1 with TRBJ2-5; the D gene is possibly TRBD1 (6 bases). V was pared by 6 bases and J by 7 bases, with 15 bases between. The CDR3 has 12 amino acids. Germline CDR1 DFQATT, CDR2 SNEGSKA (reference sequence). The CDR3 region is CSATPARGTQYL. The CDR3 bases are TGCAGTGCAACCCCAGCCAGGGGGACCCAGTACTTA.

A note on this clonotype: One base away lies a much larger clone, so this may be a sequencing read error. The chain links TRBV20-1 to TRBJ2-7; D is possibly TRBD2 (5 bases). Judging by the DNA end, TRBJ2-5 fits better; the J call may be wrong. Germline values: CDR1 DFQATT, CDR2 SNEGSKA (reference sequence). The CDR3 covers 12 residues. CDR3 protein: CSTTGEQETQYF. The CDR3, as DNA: TGCAGTACCACTGGGGAGCAAGAGACCCAGTACTTC.

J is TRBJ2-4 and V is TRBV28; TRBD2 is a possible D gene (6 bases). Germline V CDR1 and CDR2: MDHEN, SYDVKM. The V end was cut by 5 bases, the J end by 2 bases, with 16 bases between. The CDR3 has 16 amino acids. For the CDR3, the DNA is TGTGCCAGCAGTCTACGAACGGGACTCCCCAAAAACATTCAGTACTTC. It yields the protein CASSLRTGLPKNIQYF.

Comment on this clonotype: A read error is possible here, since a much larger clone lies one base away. The CDR3 is CASSQGECSAHTDTQYF. CDR3 coding DNA: TGTGCCAGCAGCCAAGGGGAGTGTAGCGCACACACAGATACGCAGTATTTT. The chain has TRBV4-2 and TRBJ2-3; a weak D match, TRBD2 (5 bases). V lost 1 base and J 2 bases, leaving 16 bases between the germline ends. The CDR3 is 17 residues long. Per germline, CDR1 LGHNA and CDR2 YNFKEQ.

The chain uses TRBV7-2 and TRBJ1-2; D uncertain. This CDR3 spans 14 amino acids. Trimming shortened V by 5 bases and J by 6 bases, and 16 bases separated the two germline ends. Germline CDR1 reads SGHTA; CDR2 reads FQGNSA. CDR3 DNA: TGTGCCAGCAGCCCTGACTCAAAAAGCCATGGCTACACCTTC. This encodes CASSPDSKSHGYTF. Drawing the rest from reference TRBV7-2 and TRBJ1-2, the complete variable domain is GAGVSQSPSNKVTEKGKDVELRCDPISGHTALYWYRQSLGQGLEFLIYFQGNSAPDKSGLPSDRFSAERTGGSVSTLTIQRTQQEDSAVYLCASSPDSKSHGYTFGSGTRLTVV.

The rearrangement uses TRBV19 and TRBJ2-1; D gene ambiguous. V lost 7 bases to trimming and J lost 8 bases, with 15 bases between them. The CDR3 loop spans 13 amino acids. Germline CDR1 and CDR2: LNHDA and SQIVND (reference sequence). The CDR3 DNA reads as TGTGCCAGTAAAGCCTCGGGTGTTCATGAGCAGTTCTTC. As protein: CASKASGVHEQFF.

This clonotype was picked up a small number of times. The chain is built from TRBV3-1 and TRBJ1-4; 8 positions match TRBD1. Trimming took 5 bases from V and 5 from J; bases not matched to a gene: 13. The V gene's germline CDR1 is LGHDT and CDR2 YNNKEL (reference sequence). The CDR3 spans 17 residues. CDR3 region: CASSYRSTGGLNEKLFF. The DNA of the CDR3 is TGTGCCAGCAGCTACCGCTCCACAGGGGGGTTGAATGAAAAACTGTTTTTT.

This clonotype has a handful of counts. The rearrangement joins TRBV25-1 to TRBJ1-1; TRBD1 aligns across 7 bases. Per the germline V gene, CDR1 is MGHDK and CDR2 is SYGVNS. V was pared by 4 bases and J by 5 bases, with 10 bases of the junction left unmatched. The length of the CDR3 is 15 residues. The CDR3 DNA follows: TGTGCCAGCAGTGCCCACAGGGGCAGGAAGACTGAAGCTTTCTTT. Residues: CASSAHRGRKTEAFF.

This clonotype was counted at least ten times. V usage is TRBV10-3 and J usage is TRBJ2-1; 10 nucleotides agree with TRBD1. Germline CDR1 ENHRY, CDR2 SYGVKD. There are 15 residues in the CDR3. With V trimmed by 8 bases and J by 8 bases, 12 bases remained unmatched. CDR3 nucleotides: TGTGCCATCCGCCCCGCGACAGGGGGCGTCGATGAGCAGTTCTTC. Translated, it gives CAIRPATGGVDEQFF.

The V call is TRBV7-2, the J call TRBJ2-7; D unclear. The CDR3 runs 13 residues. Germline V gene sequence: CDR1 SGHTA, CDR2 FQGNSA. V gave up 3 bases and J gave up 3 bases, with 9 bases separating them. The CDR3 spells CASSFNNIYEQYF. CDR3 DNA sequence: TGTGCCAGCAGCTTTAACAACATCTACGAGCAGTACTTC. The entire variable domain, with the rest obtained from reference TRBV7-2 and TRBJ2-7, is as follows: GAGVSQSPSNKVTEKGKDVELRCDPISGHTALYWYRQSLGQGLEFLIYFQGNSAPDKSGLPSDRFSAERTGGSVSTLTIQRTQQEDSAVYLCASSFNNIYEQYFGPGTRLTVT.

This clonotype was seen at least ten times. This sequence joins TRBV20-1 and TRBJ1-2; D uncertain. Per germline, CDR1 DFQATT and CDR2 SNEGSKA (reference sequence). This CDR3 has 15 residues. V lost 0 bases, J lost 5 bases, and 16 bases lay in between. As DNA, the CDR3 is TGCAGTGCTAGAGAAAGCGGCAGACTTCGATATGGCTACACCTTC. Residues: CSARESGRLRYGYTF.

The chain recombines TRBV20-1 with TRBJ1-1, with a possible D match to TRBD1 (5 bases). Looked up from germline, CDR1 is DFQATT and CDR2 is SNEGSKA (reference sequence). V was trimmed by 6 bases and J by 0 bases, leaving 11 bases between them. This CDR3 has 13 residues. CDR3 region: CSAWGDLNTEAFF. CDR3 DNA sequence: TGCAGTGCATGGGGGGACCTGAACACTGAAGCTTTCTTT.

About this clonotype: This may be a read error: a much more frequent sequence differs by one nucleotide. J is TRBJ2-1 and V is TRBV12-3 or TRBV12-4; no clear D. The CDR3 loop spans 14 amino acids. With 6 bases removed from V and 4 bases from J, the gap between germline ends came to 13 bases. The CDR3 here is CASRFGQSYNEQFF. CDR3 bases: TGTGCCAGCAGGTTTGGGCAGAGTTACAATGAGCAGTTCTTC.

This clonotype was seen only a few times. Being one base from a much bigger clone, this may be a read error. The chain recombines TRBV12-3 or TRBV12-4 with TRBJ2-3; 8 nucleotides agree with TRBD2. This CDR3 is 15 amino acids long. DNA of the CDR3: TGTGCCAGCAGTTTCGGGGGGGTGAGCCCAGATATGCAGTATTTT. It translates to CASSFGGVSPDMQYF.

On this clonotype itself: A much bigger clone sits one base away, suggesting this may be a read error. The CDR3 region has the DNA TGTGCCAGCAGGTTAGCGGGGGGGAACTACAATGAGCAGTACTTC. This gives the protein CASRLAGGNYNEQYF. The chain employs TRBV6-2 or TRBV6-3 and TRBJ2-1; 11 positions match TRBD2. The tail of the sequence fits TRBJ2-7 better, so the J call may be wrong. Germline CDR1 MNHEY, CDR2 SVGEGT. CDR3 length: 15 residues.

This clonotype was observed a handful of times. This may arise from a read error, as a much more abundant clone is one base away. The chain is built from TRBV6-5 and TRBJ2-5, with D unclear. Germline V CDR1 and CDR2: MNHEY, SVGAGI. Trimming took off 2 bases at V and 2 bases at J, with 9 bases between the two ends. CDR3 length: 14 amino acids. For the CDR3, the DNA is TGTGCCAGCAGTTACCCCCGTAAACAAGAGACCCAGTACTTC. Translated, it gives CASSYPRKQETQYF.

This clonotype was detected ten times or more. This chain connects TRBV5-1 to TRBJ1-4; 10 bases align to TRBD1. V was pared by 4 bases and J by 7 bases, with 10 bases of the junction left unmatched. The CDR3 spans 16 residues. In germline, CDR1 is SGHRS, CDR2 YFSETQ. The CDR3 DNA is TGCGCCAGCAGCGTTAGCCGGGACAGGGGCCTTGAAAAACTGTTTTTT. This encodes CASSVSRDRGLEKLFF.

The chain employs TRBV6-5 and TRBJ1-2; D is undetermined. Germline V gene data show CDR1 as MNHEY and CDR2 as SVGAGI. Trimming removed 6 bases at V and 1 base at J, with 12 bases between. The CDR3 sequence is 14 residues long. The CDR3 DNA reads TGTGCCAGCAGGGCGGAAAGCATTAACTATGGCTACACCTTC. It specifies CASRAESINYGYTF.

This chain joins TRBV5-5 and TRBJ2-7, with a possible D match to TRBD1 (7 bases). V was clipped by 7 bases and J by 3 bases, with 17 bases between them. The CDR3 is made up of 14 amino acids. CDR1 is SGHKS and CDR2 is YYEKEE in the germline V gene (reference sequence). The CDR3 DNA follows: TGTGCCAGCGGCGGGACAGATGTCCTCTACGAGCAGTACTTC. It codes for CASGGTDVLYEQYF.

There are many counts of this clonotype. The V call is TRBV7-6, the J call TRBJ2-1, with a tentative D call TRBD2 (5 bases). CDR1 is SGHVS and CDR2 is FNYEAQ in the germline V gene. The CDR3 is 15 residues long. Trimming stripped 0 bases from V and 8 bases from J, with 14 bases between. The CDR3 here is CASSLAASSWDEQFF. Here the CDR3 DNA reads TGTGCCAGCAGCTTAGCCGCGTCTAGCTGGGATGAGCAGTTCTTC.

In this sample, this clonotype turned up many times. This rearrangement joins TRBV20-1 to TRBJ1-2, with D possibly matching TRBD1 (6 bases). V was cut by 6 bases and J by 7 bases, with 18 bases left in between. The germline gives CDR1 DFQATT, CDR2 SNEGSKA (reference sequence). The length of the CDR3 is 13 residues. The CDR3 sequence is CSAPQYRVTGYTF. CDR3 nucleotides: TGCAGTGCACCACAATACAGGGTAACTGGCTACACCTTC.

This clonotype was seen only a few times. The CDR3 here is CASSSIVGASNQPQHF. The CDR3, as DNA: TGTGCCAGCAGTTCTATCGTCGGGGCGAGCAATCAGCCCCAGCATTTT. V is TRBV6-2 or TRBV6-3 and J is TRBJ1-5, with a weak D call TRBD1 (5 bases). V was clipped by 4 bases and J by 1 base, with 14 bases between them. Germline-derived CDR1 and CDR2 are MNHEY and SVGEGT. This CDR3 region has 16 residues.

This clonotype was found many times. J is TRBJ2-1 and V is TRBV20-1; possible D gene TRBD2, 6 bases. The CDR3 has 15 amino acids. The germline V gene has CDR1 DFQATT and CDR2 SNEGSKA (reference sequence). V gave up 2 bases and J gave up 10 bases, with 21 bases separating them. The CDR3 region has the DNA TGCAGTGCTAGAAGGCCTTATGGCGGGGCATCCGAGCAGTTCTTC. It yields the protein CSARRPYGGASEQFF.